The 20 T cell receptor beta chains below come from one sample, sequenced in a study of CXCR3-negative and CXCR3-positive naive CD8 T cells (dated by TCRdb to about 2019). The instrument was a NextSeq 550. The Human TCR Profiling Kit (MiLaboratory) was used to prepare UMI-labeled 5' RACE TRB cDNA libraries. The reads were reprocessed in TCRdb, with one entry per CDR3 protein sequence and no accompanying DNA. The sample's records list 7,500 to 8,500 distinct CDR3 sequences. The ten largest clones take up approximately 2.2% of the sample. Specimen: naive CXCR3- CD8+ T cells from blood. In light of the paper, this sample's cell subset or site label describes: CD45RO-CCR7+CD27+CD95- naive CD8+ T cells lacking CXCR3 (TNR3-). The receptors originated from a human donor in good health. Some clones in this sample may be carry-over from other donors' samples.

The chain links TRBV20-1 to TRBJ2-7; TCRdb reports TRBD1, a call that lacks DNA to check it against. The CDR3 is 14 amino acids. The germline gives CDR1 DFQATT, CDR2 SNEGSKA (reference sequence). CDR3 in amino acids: CSARVFKRGTEQYF.

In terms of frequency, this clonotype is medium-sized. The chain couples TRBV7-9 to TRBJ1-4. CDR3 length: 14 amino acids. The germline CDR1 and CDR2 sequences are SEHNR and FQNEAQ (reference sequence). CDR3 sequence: CASSQGLRYEKLFF.

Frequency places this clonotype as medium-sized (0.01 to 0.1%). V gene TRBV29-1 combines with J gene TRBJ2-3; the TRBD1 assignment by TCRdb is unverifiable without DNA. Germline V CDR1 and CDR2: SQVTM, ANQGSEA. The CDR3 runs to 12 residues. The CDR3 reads CSVEPLVNTQYF.

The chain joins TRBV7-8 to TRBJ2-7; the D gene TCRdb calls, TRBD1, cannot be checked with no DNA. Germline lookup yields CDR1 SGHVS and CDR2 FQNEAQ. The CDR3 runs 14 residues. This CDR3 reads CASRGTGGTYEQYF.

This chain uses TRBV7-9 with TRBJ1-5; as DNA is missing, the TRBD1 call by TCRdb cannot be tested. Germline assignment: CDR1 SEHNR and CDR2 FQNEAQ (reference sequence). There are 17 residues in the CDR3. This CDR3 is CASSHPGGTASNQPQHF. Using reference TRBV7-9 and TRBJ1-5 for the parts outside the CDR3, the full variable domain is DTGVSQNPRHKITKRGQNVTFRCDPISEHNRLYWYRQTLGQGPEFLTYFQNEAQLEKSRLLSDRFSAERPKGSFSTLEIQRTEQGDSAMYLCASSHPGGTASNQPQHFGDGTRLSIL.

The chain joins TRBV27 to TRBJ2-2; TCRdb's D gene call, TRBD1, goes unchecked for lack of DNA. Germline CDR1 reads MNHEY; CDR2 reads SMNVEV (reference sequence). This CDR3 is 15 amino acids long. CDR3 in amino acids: CASSDGTGNTGELFF.

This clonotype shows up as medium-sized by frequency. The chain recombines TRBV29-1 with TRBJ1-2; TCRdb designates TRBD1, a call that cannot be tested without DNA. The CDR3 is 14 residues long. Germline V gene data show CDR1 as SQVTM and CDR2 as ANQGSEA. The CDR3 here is CSVEDPWTGEGYTF.

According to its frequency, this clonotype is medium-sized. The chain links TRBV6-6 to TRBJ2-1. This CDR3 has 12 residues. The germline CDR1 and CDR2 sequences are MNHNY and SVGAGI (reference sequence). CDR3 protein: CASSYEYNEQFF.

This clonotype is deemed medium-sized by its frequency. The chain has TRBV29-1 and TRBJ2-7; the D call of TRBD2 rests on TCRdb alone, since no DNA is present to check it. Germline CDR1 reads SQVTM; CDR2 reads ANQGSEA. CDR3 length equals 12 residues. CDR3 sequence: CSASTGSYEQYF.

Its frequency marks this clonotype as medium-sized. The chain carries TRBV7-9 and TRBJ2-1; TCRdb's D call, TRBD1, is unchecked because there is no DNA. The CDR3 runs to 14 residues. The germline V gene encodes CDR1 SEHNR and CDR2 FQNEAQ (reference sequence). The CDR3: CASSLGTEGNEQFF. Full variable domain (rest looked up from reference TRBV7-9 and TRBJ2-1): DTGVSQNPRHKITKRGQNVTFRCDPISEHNRLYWYRQTLGQGPEFLTYFQNEAQLEKSRLLSDRFSAERPKGSFSTLEIQRTEQGDSAMYLCASSLGTEGNEQFFGPGTRLTVL.

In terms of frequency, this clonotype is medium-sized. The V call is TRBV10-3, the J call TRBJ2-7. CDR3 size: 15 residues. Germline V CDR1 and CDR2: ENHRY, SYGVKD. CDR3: CAISESMQGFHEQYF.

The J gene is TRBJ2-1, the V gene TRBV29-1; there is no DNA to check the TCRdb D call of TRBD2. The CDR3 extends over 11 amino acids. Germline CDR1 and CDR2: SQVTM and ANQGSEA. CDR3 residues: CSVHRGYEQFF.

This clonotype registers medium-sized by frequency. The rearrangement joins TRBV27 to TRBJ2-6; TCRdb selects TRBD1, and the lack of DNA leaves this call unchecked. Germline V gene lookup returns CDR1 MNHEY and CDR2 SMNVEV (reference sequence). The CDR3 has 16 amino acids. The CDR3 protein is CASSLGAGSGANVLTF.

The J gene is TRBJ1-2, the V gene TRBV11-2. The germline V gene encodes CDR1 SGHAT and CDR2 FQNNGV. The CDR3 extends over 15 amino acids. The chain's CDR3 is CASSLVTPPNYGYTF.

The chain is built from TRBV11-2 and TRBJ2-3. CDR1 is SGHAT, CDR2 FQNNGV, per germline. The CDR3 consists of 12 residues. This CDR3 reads CASSFMTDTQYF.

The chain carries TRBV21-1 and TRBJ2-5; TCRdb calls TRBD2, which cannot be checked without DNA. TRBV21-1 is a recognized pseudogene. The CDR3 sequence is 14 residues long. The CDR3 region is CASSKLAGEETQYF.

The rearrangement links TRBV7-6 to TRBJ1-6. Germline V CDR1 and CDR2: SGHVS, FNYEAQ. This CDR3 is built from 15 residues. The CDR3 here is CASSYRGSYNSPLHF.

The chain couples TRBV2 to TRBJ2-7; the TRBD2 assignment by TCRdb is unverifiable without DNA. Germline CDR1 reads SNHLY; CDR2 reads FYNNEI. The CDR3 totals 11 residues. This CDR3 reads CTDPEAHEQYF.

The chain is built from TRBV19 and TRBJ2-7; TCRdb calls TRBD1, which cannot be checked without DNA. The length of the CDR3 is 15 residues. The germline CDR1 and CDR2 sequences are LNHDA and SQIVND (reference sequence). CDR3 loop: CASSIAPDGSYEQYF.

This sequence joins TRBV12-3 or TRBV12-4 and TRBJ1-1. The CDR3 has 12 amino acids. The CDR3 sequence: CASSLAGDKAFF.